This TCR beta chain was obtained from a study of blood T cell repertoires in COVID-19 (dated by TCRdb to about 2020). With regard to the full study: The collaborator samples originated in the United States, Italy and Spain and spanned the acute and convalescent phases of COVID-19. The material from the prospective study consisted of cDNA or gDNA derived from T cells, B-cell-depleted T cells, or PBMCs. Where available, HLA class I and class II types were obtained from metadata supplied by the sample provider rather than from assay-based typing. Sample metadata almost always included a de-identified subject ID, COVID-19 status, age in years and sex. Subjects who had been exposed to COVID-19, were actively infected with it, or had recovered from it provided the deeply sampled blood TCRbeta repertoires that made up the dataset. The repertoires were released in a freely available public database intended as a resource for research on the immune response to SARS-CoV-2. Samples were obtained from the ongoing ImmuneRACE study (first 160 participants) and from about 1,300 subjects provided by 6 global collaborators.

The germline V gene (reference sequence) supplies CDR1 LGHDT and CDR2 YNNKEL. Inclusive of the bounding cysteine and phenylalanine, the CDR3 is 14 residues long. Just CDR3 DNA is preserved here, 42 bases in frame from base 1. V is trimmed back by 4 bases and J by 6 bases, and the junction contains 4 bases that no gene match accounts for. Notes on this clone: This receptor's antigen is unknown. Within one base of it there is no much larger clone, and no base qualities were kept.

At one collaborating source in Seattle, patients were enrolled during active infection and were followed longitudinally through the course of disease. Whole blood was collected in K2EDTA tubes by collaborating institutions according to the institutions' own protocols. For TCRbeta analysis, collaborators shipped samples as frozen whole blood, isolated PBMCs, or DNA extracted from either of those sample types. Beyond this particular receptor, the publication reports: The amount of clinical and demographic metadata varied by source and participant and was provided uncurated.

The immunoSEQ Assay, a bias-controlled multiplex PCR, was used to amplify TCRbeta CDR3 regions from genomic DNA. As for the original processing: Within the assay, amplification of reference gene primers was used to estimate how many nucleated cells each sample contained. To quantify the absolute abundance of each unique TCRbeta CDR3 rearrangement, sequence reads were collapsed and filtered. Productive Simpson clonality was computed per sample as the square root of Simpson's diversity index over productive rearrangements. In TCRdb, the immuneACCESS table is reduced to in-frame sequences with V and J assigned. These tables do not hold every clone; where another copy was compared, an unresolved V gene accounts for under half, and the others remain unexplained. From that table come the V and J calls and clone size; the DNA was used to work out D and trimming. This sample is represented by roughly 70,000 clones; 70% to 90% of them were singletons. 6.3% of the sample goes to the ten largest clones.

Source material: peripheral blood. This chain is built from TRBV3-1 (or the pseudogene TRBV3-2) and TRBJ1-4, and 8 junction bases match TRBD1. The source is an elderly man with COVID-19, enrolled during active disease. The sequenced DNA is TGTGCCAGCAGCCTGACAGGGGCGGATGAAAAACTGTTTTTT. This is translated as CASSLTGADEKLFF.